The 17 T cell receptor beta chains below all came from one sample that was sequenced in a study of blood T cells in healthy people across ages. Sample-barcoded 5' priming and a J-beta primer mix drove a second PCR of about 7 to 11 cycles. TCRdb itself ran the 5' RACE reads through MiXCR, one entry per CDR3 protein. The repertoire holds approximately 800,000 distinct CDR3 sequences, with about 61% as singletons. Sequenced sample: blood. The source of these receptors is a man between 40 and 49 years old in good health.

The rearrangement links TRBV11-2 to TRBJ2-3; 9 positions agree with TRBD2. Trimming removed 4 bases from V and 2 bases from J; junction bases left unmatched: 10. Per the germline V gene, CDR1 is SGHAT and CDR2 is FQNNGV. CDR3 size: 17 residues. The CDR3 region is CASSYNRASGDTDTQYF. In DNA, the CDR3 is TGTGCCAGCAGCTATAACAGGGCTAGCGGGGACACAGATACGCAGTATTTT.

This clonotype was seen a single time. V is TRBV3-1 and J is TRBJ2-7, with 10 positions matching TRBD2. The CDR3 is made up of 16 amino acids. V shed 4 bases and J 7 bases; nucleotides not matched to a gene: 13. Germline V gene data show CDR1 as LGHDT and CDR2 as YNNKEL (reference sequence). The CDR3 region has the DNA TGTGCCAGCAGCCGTCTAGCGGGGGTACGGGAGTGGGAGCAGTACTTC. This encodes CASSRLAGVREWEQYF.

The chain combines TRBV11-2 with TRBJ2-1; 14 bases fit TRBD2. CDR1 and CDR2 (germline): SGHAT, FQNNGV. This CDR3 region has 16 residues. Trimming cost V 4 bases and J 7 bases; bases outside gene matches: 6. The CDR3: CASSSPRLAGGNEQFF. CDR3 bases: TGTGCCAGCAGCTCCCCTCGACTAGCGGGGGGGAATGAGCAGTTCTTC. Looking up the rest from reference TRBV11-2 and TRBJ2-1 gives the full variable domain: EAGVAQSPRYKIIEKRQSVAFWCNPISGHATLYWYQQILGQGPKLLIQFQNNGVVDDSQLPKDRFSAERLKGVDSTLKIQPAKLEDSAVYLCASSSPRLAGGNEQFFGPGTRLTVL.

The chain has TRBV7-6 and TRBJ2-7; TRBD2 matches 10 bases. Germline V gene lookup returns CDR1 SGHVS and CDR2 FNYEAQ. The CDR3 runs to 17 residues. Unmatched junction bases numbered 9, after V lost 1 base and J lost 3 bases. CDR3 nucleotides: TGTGCCAGCAGCTTAGTTCCGGGGGCTAGCGGGAGCTACGAGCAGTACTTC. It encodes CASSLVPGASGSYEQYF.

This clonotype is a singleton in its sample. A read error may account for a junction end that differs from germline. The V gene is TRBV7-8, the J gene TRBJ2-1; a possible D gene is TRBD1 (6 bases). The germline CDR1 and CDR2 sequences are SGHVS and FQNEAQ. This CDR3 contains 13 residues. CDR3 in DNA: TGTACCAGCAGCGCATCAGGGGTGGATGAGCAGTTCTTC. Translating gives CTSSASGVDEQFF.

This clonotype has only a few counts. The chain carries TRBV29-1 and TRBJ2-7; unclear D gene. The CDR3 sequence is 12 residues long. Germline V CDR1 and CDR2: SQVTM, ANQGSEA. The ends were cut back, 4 bases at V and 2 bases at J, with 9 bases in the middle. The CDR3 DNA reads as TGCAGCGTTGCGGCATCAGCCTACGAGCAGTACTTC. Translating gives CSVAASAYEQYF.

The chain has TRBV6-6 and TRBJ2-4, with 7 positions matching TRBD1. The ends lost 2 bases at V and 1 base at J; junction bases unmatched: 8. Germline V gives CDR1 MNHNY, CDR2 SVGAGI (reference sequence). The CDR3 length is 17 residues. CDR3 sequence reads: CASSYPTKGAAKNIQYF. DNA for the CDR3: TGTGCCAGCAGTTACCCAACAAAGGGGGCGGCCAAAAACATTCAGTACTTC.

This clonotype occurred a few times. The V call is TRBV12-5, the J call TRBJ2-7; D is unresolved. Deletions cut 3 bases from V and 6 bases from J, with 9 bases between. Per germline, CDR1 LGHNT and CDR2 FRNRAP. The CDR3 extends over 12 amino acids. CDR3 sequence (DNA): TGTGCTAGTGGTTTTGCCTGGATCGAGCAGTACTTC. Translating it yields CASGFAWIEQYF.

In its sample, this clonotype was seen once. The chain is built from TRBV20-1 and TRBJ1-5; D not certain. From germline, CDR1 is DFQATT and CDR2 SNEGSKA (reference sequence). V lost 4 bases and J lost 7, with 17 bases in between. CDR3 length: 14 residues. CDR3 protein: CSATHFKGKQPQHF. The CDR3 DNA is TGCAGTGCTACGCACTTTAAGGGAAAACAGCCCCAGCATTTT.

This clonotype was counted between two and nine times. As DNA, the CDR3 is TGTGCCAGCAGCGTGGGTTCTGCTTGGGGGGCCAACGTCCTGACTTTC. It encodes CASSVGSAWGANVLTF. V is TRBV9 and J is TRBJ2-6; D unclear. The V gene lost 2 bases and the J gene lost 4 bases, with 13 bases spanning the gap. Germline V gives CDR1 SGDLS, CDR2 YYNGEE. This CDR3 region has 16 residues.

This rearrangement joins TRBV6-5 to TRBJ2-1, with 12 positions matching TRBD2. The CDR3 loop spans 16 amino acids. Germline-derived CDR1 and CDR2 are MNHEY and SVGAGI. The junction had 9 bases not matched to a gene; V was cut back by 3 bases and J by 9 bases. CDR3 protein: CASSYALAGGPREQFF. The CDR3 DNA reads as TGTGCCAGCAGTTATGCCCTAGCGGGAGGGCCGCGTGAGCAGTTCTTC.

The J gene is TRBJ1-2, the V gene TRBV6-5, with D possibly TRBD1 on 5 matching bases. This CDR3 comprises 14 residues. Germline V CDR1 and CDR2: MNHEY, SVGAGI. With 6 bases removed from V and 4 bases from J, the gap between germline ends came to 15 bases. As DNA, the CDR3 is TGTGCCAGCAGGTATCTGGGGGATCCCTATGGCTACACCTTC. Translated: CASRYLGDPYGYTF.

The count of this clonotype is one. The chain employs TRBV9 and TRBJ1-1; TRBD1 matches at 7 bases. CDR1 is SGDLS and CDR2 is YYNGEE in the germline V gene. This CDR3 has 15 amino acids. J gave up 1 base and V 0 bases, and 3 bases lay outside the gene matches. The CDR3, as DNA: TGTGCCAGCAGCGTAGGACAGGGCTCGAACACTGAAGCTTTCTTT. Residues: CASSVGQGSNTEAFF. The full variable domain, in which reference TRBV9 and TRBJ1-1 provide the parts outside the CDR3, is DSGVTQTPKHLITATGQRVTLRCSPRSGDLSVYWYQQSLDQGLQFLIQYYNGEERAKGNILERFSAQQFPDLHSELNLSSLELGDSALYFCASSVGQGSNTEAFFGQGTRLTVV.

This chain links TRBV12-3 or TRBV12-4 with TRBJ2-2; TRBD2 aligns across 7 bases. With 6 bases clipped from V and 5 bases from J, the junction kept 9 bases outside the gene matches. This CDR3 has 15 residues. The CDR3 spells CASSGASGGTGELFF. Here the CDR3 DNA reads TGTGCCAGCAGCGGGGCTAGCGGAGGTACCGGGGAGCTGTTTTTT.

The gene calls are TRBV3-1 and TRBJ1-5; 9 positions match TRBD1. V lost 4 bases to trimming and J lost 6 bases; unmatched junction nucleotides: 13. CDR1 is LGHDT and CDR2 is YNNKEL in the germline V gene (reference sequence). The CDR3 sequence is 17 residues long. The CDR3 DNA is TGTGCCAGCAGCCCGGGACAGGGCACGTTCATTGGTCAGCCCCAGCATTTT. Protein product: CASSPGQGTFIGQPQHF.

This chain joins TRBV28 and TRBJ2-1; TRBD1 agrees at 10 bases. CDR1 MDHEN and CDR2 SYDVKM come from the germline V gene. With V trimmed by 5 bases and J by 7 bases, 5 bases remained unmatched. This CDR3 has 14 residues. As DNA, the CDR3 is TGTGCCAGCAGTCCAGACAGGGGGCAAAATGAGCAGTTCTTC. Amino acids: CASSPDRGQNEQFF.

The rearrangement uses TRBV6-2 or TRBV6-3 and TRBJ1-4; TRBD1 matches at 9 bases. Germline V CDR1 and CDR2: MNHEY, SVGEGT. This CDR3 comprises 18 residues. J lost 0 bases, V lost 2 bases, and 7 bases had no gene match. The CDR3 reads CASSYHGQGSATNEKLFF. The CDR3 DNA is TGTGCCAGCAGTTACCACGGACAGGGGAGCGCAACTAATGAAAAACTGTTTTTT.